The clone carrying this T cell receptor beta chain showed up just once. Its cognate antigen is unknown. Primers: 60 Vbeta forward and 13 Jbeta reverse. Produced via immunoSEQ multiplex PCR; TCRdb's table is partial and in-frame only. Found here are some 140,000 clones, approximately 79% of them singletons; the top ten hold approximately 4%. Unmatched junction bases numbered 7, after V lost 3 bases and J lost 5 bases. The CDR3 covers 15 residues. CDR1 is MDHEN and CDR2 is SYDVKM in the germline V gene. The data derive from a study of cytomegalovirus exposure and HLA in healthy donors. Regarding donors, all were healthy bone marrow donors. When sampled, the donors appeared nominally healthy, though they likely had unrecorded immune exposures. Study conclusions and caveats: When analyzed later, a missense DCLRE1C variant was found to be linked to TCR beta V- and J-gene trimming. There were under 200 TCR beta chains listed as cytomegalovirus-associated.

The TCR was taken from a man in his late teens or twenties in good health and CMV-seropositive. This rearrangement joins TRBV28 to TRBJ1-2, with 9 nucleotides matching TRBD1. The sample was PBMCs. The CDR3 DNA follows: TGTGCCAGCAGTTTCGGACAGGGGTCGGGTTATGGCTACACCTTC. It specifies CASSFGQGSGYGYTF.